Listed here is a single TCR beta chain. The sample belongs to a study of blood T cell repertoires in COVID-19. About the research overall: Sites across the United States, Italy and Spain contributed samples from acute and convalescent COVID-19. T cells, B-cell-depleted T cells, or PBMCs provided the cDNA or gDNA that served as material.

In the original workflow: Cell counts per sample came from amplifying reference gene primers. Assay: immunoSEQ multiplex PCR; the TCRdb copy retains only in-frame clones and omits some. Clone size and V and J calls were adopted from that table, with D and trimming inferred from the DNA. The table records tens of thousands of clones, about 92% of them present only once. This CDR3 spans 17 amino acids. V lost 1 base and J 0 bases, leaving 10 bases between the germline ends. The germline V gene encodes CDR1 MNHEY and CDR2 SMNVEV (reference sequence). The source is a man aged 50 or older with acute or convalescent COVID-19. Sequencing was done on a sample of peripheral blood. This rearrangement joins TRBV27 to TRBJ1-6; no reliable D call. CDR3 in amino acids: CASSLFSRSSYNSPLHF. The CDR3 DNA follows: TGTGCCAGCAGTTTATTCTCGCGAAGCTCCTATAATTCACCCCTCCACTTT.